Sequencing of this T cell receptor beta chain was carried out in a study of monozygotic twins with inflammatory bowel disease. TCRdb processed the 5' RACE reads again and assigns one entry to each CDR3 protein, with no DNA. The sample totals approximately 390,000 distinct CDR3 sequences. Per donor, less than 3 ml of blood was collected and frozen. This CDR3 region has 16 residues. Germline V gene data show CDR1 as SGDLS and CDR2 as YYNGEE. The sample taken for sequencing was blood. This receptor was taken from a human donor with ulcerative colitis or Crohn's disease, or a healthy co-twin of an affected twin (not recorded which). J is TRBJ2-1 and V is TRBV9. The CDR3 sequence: CASSVGSSIGGNEQFF.